Below, 14 T cell receptor beta chains from the same sample are listed, as sequenced in a study of T cell changes during pregnancy in multiple sclerosis. Assay: immunoSEQ multiplex PCR; the TCRdb copy retains only in-frame clones and omits some. The repertoire holds around 44,000 clones, with around 92% as singletons. Sequencing was carried out using peripheral blood. The source of these receptors is a female donor with multiple sclerosis, enrolled in a pregnancy study.

CDR3 sequence reads: CASSPPISVGTYEQYF. The CDR3 bases are TGTGCCAGCAGTCCCCCGATTAGTGTGGGGACCTACGAGCAGTACTTC. The gene calls are TRBV28 and TRBJ2-7; D is unclear. The germline V gene has CDR1 MDHEN and CDR2 SYDVKM. V shed 5 bases and J shed 2 bases, with 19 bases lying between them. The CDR3 covers 16 residues. Variable domain in full (rest from reference TRBV28 and TRBJ2-7): DVKVTQSSRYLVKRTGEKVFLECVQDMDHENMFWYRQDPGLGLRLIYFSYDVKMKEKGDIPEGYSVSREKKERFSLILESASTNQTSMYLCASSPPISVGTYEQYFGPGTRLTVT.

The chain links TRBV28 to TRBJ1-1; D is uncertain. The germline gives CDR1 MDHEN, CDR2 SYDVKM. V lost 3 bases, J lost 1 base, and 3 bases lay in between. CDR3 length equals 12 residues. CDR3 sequence: CASSFSNTEAFF. CDR3 nucleotide sequence: TGTGCCAGCAGTTTCTCGAACACTGAAGCTTTCTTT.

CDR3 DNA: TGCGCCAGCAGACGGCGGGGTACAGATACGCAGTATTTT. Translation gives CASRRRGTDTQYF. V gene TRBV5-1 combines with J gene TRBJ2-3, with a weak D call TRBD2 (6 bases). The CDR3 extends over 13 amino acids. CDR1 is SGHRS and CDR2 is YFSETQ in the germline V gene. Trimming removed 5 bases at V and 3 bases at J, with 10 bases between.

V and J are TRBV5-1 and TRBJ2-5; D possibly matches TRBD1 or TRBD2 (5 bases each). This CDR3 spans 15 amino acids. V gave up 1 base and J gave up 3 bases, with 13 bases separating them. Germline CDR1 is SGHRS and CDR2 is YFSETQ. In DNA, the CDR3 is TGCGCCAGCAGCTTGCGGGGCCAGAGGGAAGAGACCCAGTACTTC. Its translation is CASSLRGQREETQYF.

The rearrangement joins TRBV10-1 to TRBJ2-1, with D possibly matching TRBD2 (6 bases). The CDR3 consists of 13 residues. CDR1 and CDR2 (germline): WNHNN, SYGVQD (reference sequence). Trimming shortened V by 5 bases and J by 4 bases, and 9 bases separated the two germline ends. The CDR3 DNA reads TGCGCCAGCAGTTTCGCGGGGTACAATGAGCAGTTCTTC. It yields the protein CASSFAGYNEQFF.

The rearrangement links TRBV5-1 to TRBJ2-1; 9 nucleotides match TRBD2. CDR1 and CDR2 (germline): SGHRS, YFSETQ. The CDR3 spans 17 residues. J lost 7 bases, V lost 1 base, and 12 bases had no gene match. The CDR3 here is CASSLIAGGAGGNEQFF. CDR3 sequence (DNA): TGCGCCAGCAGCTTGATAGCTGGTGGGGCGGGAGGGAATGAGCAGTTCTTC.

The chain couples TRBV5-1 to TRBJ2-2; maybe TRBD1 (5 bases). This CDR3 has 17 amino acids. Trimming left V 4 bases short and J 3 bases short, with 19 bases between. Germline V lookup: CDR1 SGHRS, CDR2 YFSETQ. CDR3 in DNA: TGCGCCAGCAGCGGTGCGTGGGGCAGGTCTGACACCGGGGAGCTGTTTTTT. The encoded protein is CASSGAWGRSDTGELFF.

This chain connects TRBV27 to TRBJ1-1; the D gene is possibly TRBD1 (5 bases). V was pared by 0 bases and J by 2 bases, with 10 bases between. The CDR3 has 15 amino acids. The germline V gene has CDR1 MNHEY and CDR2 SMNVEV (reference sequence). For the CDR3, the DNA is TGTGCCAGCAGTTTATCGGCCGGGGGTAACACTGAAGCTTTCTTT. It specifies CASSLSAGGNTEAFF.

V usage is TRBV28 and J usage is TRBJ2-7; D is possibly TRBD1 or TRBD2 (6 bases each). Between the trimmed V and J ends, which lost 5 bases and 6 bases, there was a span of 14 bases. Germline CDR1 and CDR2: MDHEN and SYDVKM. This CDR3 spans 13 amino acids. CDR3 loop: CASSGGQLAEQYF. The CDR3 DNA reads TGTGCCAGCAGTGGGGGGCAGCTTGCCGAGCAGTACTTC. The full variable domain, its missing parts supplied by reference TRBV28 and TRBJ2-7, is DVKVTQSSRYLVKRTGEKVFLECVQDMDHENMFWYRQDPGLGLRLIYFSYDVKMKEKGDIPEGYSVSREKKERFSLILESASTNQTSMYLCASSGGQLAEQYFGPGTRLTVT.

This chain connects TRBV5-4 to TRBJ2-2, with TRBD1 as a possible D gene (5 bases). Trimming removed 3 bases from V and 2 bases from J, with 14 bases in between. Germline V gene sequence: CDR1 SGHNT, CDR2 YYREEE (reference sequence). This CDR3 is built from 16 residues. Written as DNA, the CDR3 is TGTGCCAGCAGCTCGGAATGGACATACAACACCGGGGAGCTGTTTTTT. Translation gives CASSSEWTYNTGELFF.

The V gene is TRBV5-1, the J gene TRBJ2-1, with TRBD1 identical over 8 bases. Germline-derived CDR1 and CDR2 are SGHRS and YFSETQ. V shed 3 bases, J shed 5 bases, and the junction held 7 bases outside the gene matches. The CDR3 has 15 amino acids. The CDR3: CASSSQGVYNNEQFF. The CDR3 DNA reads TGCGCCAGCAGCTCACAGGGGGTTTACAACAATGAGCAGTTCTTC.

The chain has TRBV6-6 and TRBJ2-1; weak D call: TRBD2 (6 bases). This CDR3 contains 14 residues. CDR1 MNHNY and CDR2 SVGAGI come from the germline V gene (reference sequence). The V end lost 6 bases, the J end lost 6 bases, and 15 bases lay between the germline ends. CDR3 residues: CASRSPGGGNEQFF. DNA of the CDR3: TGTGCCAGCAGATCCCCCGGGGGAGGCAATGAGCAGTTCTTC.

The rearrangement joins TRBV18 to TRBJ2-7, with a possible D match to TRBD1 (5 bases). The germline V gene encodes CDR1 KGHSH and CDR2 LQKENI. The CDR3 extends over 13 amino acids. V dropped 3 bases and J dropped 3 bases, with 9 bases sitting between them. CDR3 nucleotide sequence: TGTGCCAGCTCACCGGGGCTACACTACGAGCAGTACTTC. Translation gives CASSPGLHYEQYF.

The genes are TRBV27 and TRBJ2-1, with D tentatively TRBD2 (6 bases). Germline V gene lookup returns CDR1 MNHEY and CDR2 SMNVEV (reference sequence). The ends were cut back, 4 bases at V and 6 bases at J, with 13 bases in the middle. The CDR3 covers 14 residues. CDR3 loop: CASSSGRRGNEQFF. The CDR3 DNA reads as TGTGCCAGCAGTTCCGGACGGAGGGGCAATGAGCAGTTCTTC.